Reported below is one TCR beta chain. V lost 0 bases and J lost 6, with 13 bases in between. The germline gives CDR1 SGHNT, CDR2 YYREEE (reference sequence). CDR3 length: 14 amino acids. The data were taken from a study of blood T cell repertoires in COVID-19. For the study at large: PBMCs, B-cell-depleted T cells, or T cells provided the cDNA or gDNA that made up the material.

Seattle cases were enrolled at active infection and followed longitudinally. Some clones are missing from TCRdb's copy, which holds only in-frame ones; the method was immunoSEQ multiplex PCR. The profile shows approximately 150,000 clones, 85% of them singletons. This clonotype was obtained from a woman of 80 years or more with COVID-19, enrolled during active disease. The specimen sequenced was peripheral blood. This chain joins TRBV5-4 and TRBJ2-7, with D maybe TRBD1 (6 bases). The CDR3 region is CASSLAGAPAEQYF. In nucleotides, the CDR3 is TGTGCCAGCAGCTTGGCAGGGGCTCCGGCCGAGCAGTACTTC.